This TCR beta chain emerged from a study of neurological immune-mediated disorders. Broader study findings: No CDR3 amino acid sequences recurred among expanded clones across subjects, suggesting private repertoires in all groups.

TCRdb reanalysed the 5' RACE reads using MiXCR and keeps one entry per CDR3 protein. The table lists tens of thousands of distinct CDR3 sequences, roughly 3.1% of them singletons. In germline, CDR1 is DFQATT, CDR2 SNEGSKA (reference sequence). V lost 2 bases and J 4 bases, leaving 11 bases between the germline ends. The CDR3 totals 13 residues. Time point given: longitudinal time-point 1 (baseline). This clonotype was seen at least ten times. As yet, its antigen is unknown. The source is a woman in her sixties or seventies with multiple sclerosis. The J gene is TRBJ1-1, the V gene TRBV20-1; D is ambiguous. Sequencing was carried out using PBMCs. CDR3 residues: CSARSREGTEAFF. The CDR3 region has the DNA TGCAGTGCTAGATCAAGGGAGGGCACTGAAGCTTTCTTT.